The rows below give T cell receptor beta chains drawn from one sample of a study of T cell repertoires in cytomegalovirus infection. Each CDR3 protein is one row after TCRdb ran MiXCR on the reads. The repertoire includes around 710,000 distinct CDR3 sequences, just under 30% of them detected once, and about 12% sits in the top ten. Their antigens remain unidentified. Sequenced material: cultured CD8+ T cells from PBMCs, taken from culture after CMV antigen stimulation. These TCRs come from a human donor in good health (CMV status not recorded). Some clones in this sample may be carry-over from other donors' samples. The CDR3 runs from the conserved cysteine through the conserved F or W. Each record gives: V gene, clone size, D gene, J gene, CDR3 DNA, CDR3 protein. D genes are given only for firm matches. Where a row states a size, it is once, few, many or the class of an expanded clone; other rows omit it.

TRBV19,NA,TRBD1,TRBJ2-1,TGTGCCAGTAGTATAAAGGGGGCCCGAGACGATGAGCAGTTCTTC,CASSIKGARDDEQFF
TRBV4-1,few,TRBD1,TRBJ1-5,TGCGCCAGCAGCCCCCCCCAGAGTCCGGGACAGAATCAGCCCCAGCATTTT,CASSPPQSPGQNQPQHF
TRBV7-3,NA,NA,TRBJ2-3,TGTGCCAGCAGCGCTAGAGGTCTGGTAACAGATACGCAGTATTTT,CASSARGLVTDTQYF
TRBV10-3,few,NA,TRBJ2-3,TGTGCCATCAGTGAACACACTAGAAGCACAGATACGCAGTATTTT,CAISEHTRSTDTQYF
TRBV7-6,few,NA,TRBJ1-2,TGTGCCAGCAGCTTACTCTATGTGACCTATGGCTACACCTTC,CASSLLYVTYGYTF
TRBV7-9,few,TRBD1,TRBJ2-5,TGTGCCAGCAGACTCCCGGGACAGCAAGAGACCCAGTACTTC,CASRLPGQQETQYF
TRBV4-3,NA,TRBD1,TRBJ1-6,TGCGCCAGCAGCCCCAAAAGGGGGACAGGGTCTTCACCCCTCCACTTT,CASSPKRGTGSSPLHF
TRBV2,NA,NA,TRBJ2-2,TGTGCCAGCATACAATTGAACACCGGGGAGCTGTTTTTT,CASIQLNTGELFF
TRBV28,NA,NA,TRBJ1-2,TGTGCCAGCAGTGACCCCCGGGACGGAGGGTACTATGGCTACACCTTC,CASSDPRDGGYYGYTF
TRBV7-2,many,TRBD2,TRBJ2-1,TGTGCCAGCAGCTTAGACGGGGGGTGGCTCAATGAGCAGTTCTTC,CASSLDGGWLNEQFF
TRBV7-9,many,TRBD1,TRBJ2-3,TGTGCCAGCAGCTCCCCTACCGGGACAGGGGATCCAGATACGCAGTATTTT,CASSSPTGTGDPDTQYF
TRBV25-1,NA,TRBD1,TRBJ2-1,TGTGCCAGCAGTGAAACCGACAGGGACCCCCTCAATGTTCAGTTCTTC,CASSETDRDPLNVQFF
TRBV7-8,NA,NA,TRBJ1-2,TGTGCCAGCTGTCCAGGACAGAGCCGCTATCTTGGCTACACCTTC,CASCPGQSRYLGYTF
TRBV27,few,TRBD1,TRBJ1-5,TGTGCCAGCAGTTTGCTGGGGACAGGGGAGTTAAAGCCCCAGCATTTT,CASSLLGTGELKPQHF
TRBV7-9,few,TRBD2,TRBJ2-2,TGTGCCAGCAGCTCGACTAGCGGGGGGGCCGACACCGGGGAGCTGTTTTTT,CASSSTSGGADTGELFF
TRBV7-2,many,NA,TRBJ2-7,TGTGCCAGCAGCTTAGAGTACGGGAGTTCCTACGAGCAGTACTTC,CASSLEYGSSYEQYF
TRBV2,NA,TRBD2,TRBJ2-3,TGTGCCAGCAGTCCGCGGGGGGGCGGCCCCGTGGCAGATACGCAGTATTTT,CASSPRGGGPVADTQYF
TRBV12-5,NA,TRBD1,TRBJ1-2,TGTGCTAGTGGTATTGGACAGGGATATGGCTACACCTTC,CASGIGQGYGYTF
TRBV7-8,NA,NA,TRBJ2-3,TGTGCCAGCAGCCGGGGGGGAGGGGGCGGCACAGATACGCAGTATTTT,CASSRGGGGGTDTQYF
TRBV18,NA,NA,TRBJ2-1,TGTGCCAGCTCACCATTAGGAACGGAAAATGTAAGCTCCTACAATGAGCAGTTCTTC,CASSPLGTENVSSYNEQFF
TRBV2,NA,TRBD1,TRBJ1-2,TGTGCCAGCAGTTCAAGCCCCTCCCCGCAGGGGGCTCATGGCTACACCTTC,CASSSSPSPQGAHGYTF
TRBV5-1,many,NA,TRBJ1-1,TGCGCCAGCAGCCTTTCCTCAGGGGACACTGAAGCTTTCTTT,CASSLSSGDTEAFF
TRBV6-5,once,TRBD1,TRBJ2-1,TGTGCCAGCAGTACCACCGGGACAGGGGTTGATGAGCAGTTCTTC,CASSTTGTGVDEQFF
TRBV7-3,NA,NA,TRBJ2-2,TGTGCCAGCAGCCCCTATTACAGCACCGGGGAGCTGTTTTTT,CASSPYYSTGELFF
TRBV2,once,NA,TRBJ2-3,TGTGCCAGCAGTGAAGAGAGGGTGGATCCTAGCACAGATACGCAGTATTTT,CASSEERVDPSTDTQYF
TRBV4-3,few,TRBD1,TRBJ1-1,TGCGCCAGCAGCCAAGCAGCGACCGCGGGGACAGACACTGAAGCTTTCTTT,CASSQAATAGTDTEAFF
TRBV11-3,many,NA,TRBJ2-5,TGTGCCAGCAGCTTAGAAGCAAAGAGGTACCAAGAGACCCAGTACTTC,CASSLEAKRYQETQYF
TRBV7-6,many,NA,TRBJ2-1,TGTGCCAGCAGCTTAGCGGGGACCTACAATGAGCAGTTCTTC,CASSLAGTYNEQFF
TRBV15,NA,NA,TRBJ2-5,TGTGCCACCAGCAGGTCACCCCCAGGTCGAGAGACCCAGTACTTC,CATSRSPPGRETQYF
TRBV27,few,NA,TRBJ1-4,TGTGCCAGCAGCTCCGAGTTGACTAATGAAAAACTGTTTTTT,CASSSELTNEKLFF
TRBV6-2/TRBV6-3,NA,TRBD2,TRBJ2-1,TGTGCCAGCAATTCACTGACTAGCGGGATCGGTGAGCAGTTCTTC,CASNSLTSGIGEQFF
TRBV6-1,medium-sized,NA,TRBJ1-2,TGTGCCACCGACTATGCGGTCGGAGTAGGATATGGCTACACCTTC,CATDYAVGVGYGYTF
TRBV24-1,NA,NA,TRBJ1-3,TGTGCCACCAACGTTCTTTATCTATATTTT,CATNVLYLYF
TRBV6-6,NA,NA,TRBJ2-3,TGTGCCAGCAGTATAAATAGCGGAACTAGCACAGATACGCAGTATTTT,CASSINSGTSTDTQYF
TRBV7-9,NA,NA,TRBJ2-1,TGTGCCAGCAGCGTGACCACCGGCGAGCAGTTCTTC,CASSVTTGEQFF
TRBV5-1,NA,TRBD2,TRBJ2-3,TGCGCCAGCAGCTTGGCTGTAGCGGGGGGAGATACGCAGTATTTT,CASSLAVAGGDTQYF
TRBV3-1,few,TRBD1,TRBJ1-2,TGTGCCAGCAGCCAAGATAGGAGGGACAGACCTAACTATGGCTACACCTTC,CASSQDRRDRPNYGYTF
TRBV29-1,few,NA,TRBJ2-3,TGCAGTGAGCGTTCTAGCACAGATACGCAGTATTTT,CSERSSTDTQYF
TRBV6-1,NA,TRBD2,TRBJ2-2,TGTGCCAGCAGCAGGGGACTAGGGTTCGGGGAGCTGTTTTTT,CASSRGLGFGELFF
TRBV19,few,NA,TRBJ2-1,TGTGCCAGTAGTATAGGGGGTACTAACTACAATGAGCAGTTCTTC,CASSIGGTNYNEQFF
TRBV7-8,many,TRBD1,TRBJ2-1,TGTGCCAGCAGCCGTGGGGACAGGTACAATGAGCAGTTCTTC,CASSRGDRYNEQFF
TRBV11-3,NA,NA,TRBJ2-2,TGTGCCAGCAGCGTAACTCCTGAGGGGTACCCCGGGGAGCTGTTTTTT,CASSVTPEGYPGELFF
TRBV7-9,many,TRBD1,TRBJ1-1,TGTGCCAGCAGCTTAGGGGACAGGGAAGCTTTCTTT,CASSLGDREAFF
TRBV5-6,NA,NA,TRBJ2-2,TGTGCCAGCAGCTTGGGGGACGCCGGGGAGCTGTTTTTT,CASSLGDAGELFF
TRBV27,NA,NA,TRBJ1-5,TGTGCCAGCAGTTCTTGGGGGGGACCTCAGCCCCAGCATTTT,CASSSWGGPQPQHF
TRBV7-6,few,NA,TRBJ2-1,TGTGCCAGCAGCTTAATAGTCGCGGGGGAGGGGGGCGAGCAGTTCTTC,CASSLIVAGEGGEQFF
TRBV12-3/TRBV12-4,many,NA,TRBJ1-5,TGTGCCAGTTTCGGACTAAATCAGCCCCAGCATTTT,CASFGLNQPQHF
TRBV7-6,many,NA,TRBJ2-1,TGTGCCAGCAGCTTAGAGACAGTTGGCAATGAGCAGTTCTTC,CASSLETVGNEQFF
TRBV10-2,few,NA,TRBJ2-2,TGCGCCAGCAGTGACTCGGGGAGGGAGCTGTTTTTT,CASSDSGRELFF
TRBV2,few,TRBD2,TRBJ2-5,TGTGCCAGCAGTGAAACGGGGACTACTATTATGGGACAAGAGACCCAGTACTTC,CASSETGTTIMGQETQYF
TRBV13,few,TRBD1,TRBJ1-4,TGTGCCAGCAGCCAGATGGCTCAGGGGGATAATGAAAAACTGTTTTTT,CASSQMAQGDNEKLFF
TRBV7-9,NA,TRBD1,TRBJ2-7,TGTGCCAGCAGCCCTGACAGGGGGAAGAGCTCCTACGAGCAGTACTTC,CASSPDRGKSSYEQYF
TRBV7-9,few,NA,TRBJ2-5,TGTGCCAGCAGCTCCCCCCTCTGGGGTGGACAAGAGACCCAGTACTTC,CASSSPLWGGQETQYF
TRBV7-6,many,NA,TRBJ1-1,TGTGCCAGCAGCCCAACAGGGAGCACTGAAGCTTTCTTT,CASSPTGSTEAFF